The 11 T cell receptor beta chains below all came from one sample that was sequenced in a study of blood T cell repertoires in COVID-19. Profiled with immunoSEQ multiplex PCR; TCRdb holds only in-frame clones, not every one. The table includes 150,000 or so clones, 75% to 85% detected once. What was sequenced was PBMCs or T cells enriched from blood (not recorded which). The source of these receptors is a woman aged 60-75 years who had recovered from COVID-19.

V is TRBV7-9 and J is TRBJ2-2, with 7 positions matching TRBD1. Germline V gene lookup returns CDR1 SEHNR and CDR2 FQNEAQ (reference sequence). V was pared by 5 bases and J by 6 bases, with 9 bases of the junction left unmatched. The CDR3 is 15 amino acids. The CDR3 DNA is TGTGCCAGCAGCGCAATAGACAGGGAAGCCGGGGAGCTGTTTTTT. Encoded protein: CASSAIDREAGELFF.

CDR3: CASRLGNNQPQHF. DNA for the CDR3: TGTGCCAGCAGACTAGGGAACAATCAGCCCCAGCATTTT. V is TRBV11-2 and J is TRBJ1-5; D remains ambiguous. CDR1 and CDR2 (germline): SGHAT, FQNNGV. The CDR3 length is 13 residues. The germline V and J ends were trimmed by 6 bases and 3 bases, with 9 bases remaining between them.

The CDR3 region has the DNA TGTGCCAGCAGCTTAGGGCAGGGTATGAACACTGAAGCTTTCTTT. Encoded protein: CASSLGQGMNTEAFF. The chain recombines TRBV13 with TRBJ1-1; weak D call: TRBD1 (5 bases). Trimming took 0 bases from V and 0 from J, leaving 8 bases between them. This CDR3 has 15 amino acids. Germline V gene data show CDR1 as PRHDT and CDR2 as FYEKMQ (reference sequence).

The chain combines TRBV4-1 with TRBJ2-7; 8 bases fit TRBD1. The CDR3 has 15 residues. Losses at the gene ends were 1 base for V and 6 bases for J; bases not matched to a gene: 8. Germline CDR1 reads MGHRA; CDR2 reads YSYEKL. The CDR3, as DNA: TGCGCCAGCAGCCAAGGTCAGACAGGGGCTTTCGAGCAGTACTTC. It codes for CASSQGQTGAFEQYF.

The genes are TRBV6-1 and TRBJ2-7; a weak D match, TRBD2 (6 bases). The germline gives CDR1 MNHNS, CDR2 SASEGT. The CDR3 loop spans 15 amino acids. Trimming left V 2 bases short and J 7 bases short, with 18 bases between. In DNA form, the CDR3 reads TGTGCCAGCAGTGAATGGGGCGGGACCTGGGGAGAGCAGTACTTC. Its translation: CASSEWGGTWGEQYF.

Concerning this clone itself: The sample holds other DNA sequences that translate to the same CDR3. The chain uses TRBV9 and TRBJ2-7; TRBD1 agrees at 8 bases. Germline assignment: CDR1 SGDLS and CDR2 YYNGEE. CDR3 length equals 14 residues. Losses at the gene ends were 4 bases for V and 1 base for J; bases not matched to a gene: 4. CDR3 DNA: TGTGCCAGCAGCACAGGACAGGGTTCCTACGAGCAGTACTTC. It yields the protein CASSTGQGSYEQYF.

The CDR3 DNA follows: TGTGCCAGCAGCCCGCAGGGGACACCCTACGAGCAGTACTTC. As protein: CASSPQGTPYEQYF. The chain links TRBV7-9 to TRBJ2-7, with D perhaps TRBD1 (6 bases). The V gene lost 5 bases and the J gene lost 2 bases, with 13 bases spanning the gap. Germline CDR1 SEHNR, CDR2 FQNEAQ (reference sequence). This CDR3 comprises 14 residues.

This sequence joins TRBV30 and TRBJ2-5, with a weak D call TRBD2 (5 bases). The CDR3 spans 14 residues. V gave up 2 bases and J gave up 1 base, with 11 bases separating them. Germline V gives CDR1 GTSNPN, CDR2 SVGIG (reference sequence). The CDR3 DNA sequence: TGTGCCTGGAGTCAACGGGGTGGCCAAGAGACCCAGTACTTC. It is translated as CAWSQRGGQETQYF.

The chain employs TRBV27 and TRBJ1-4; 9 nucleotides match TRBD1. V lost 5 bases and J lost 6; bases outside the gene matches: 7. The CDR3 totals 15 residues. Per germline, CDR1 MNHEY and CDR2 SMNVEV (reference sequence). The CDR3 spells CASSNTGGADEKLFF. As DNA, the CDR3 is TGTGCCAGCAGTAACACAGGGGGCGCTGATGAAAAACTGTTTTTT.

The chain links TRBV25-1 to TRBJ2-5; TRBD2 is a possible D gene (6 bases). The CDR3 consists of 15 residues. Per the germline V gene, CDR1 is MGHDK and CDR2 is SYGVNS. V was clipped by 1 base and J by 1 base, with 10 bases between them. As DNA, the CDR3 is TGTGCCAGCAGTGAATCAGGGAGGACCCAAGAGACCCAGTACTTC. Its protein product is CASSESGRTQETQYF.

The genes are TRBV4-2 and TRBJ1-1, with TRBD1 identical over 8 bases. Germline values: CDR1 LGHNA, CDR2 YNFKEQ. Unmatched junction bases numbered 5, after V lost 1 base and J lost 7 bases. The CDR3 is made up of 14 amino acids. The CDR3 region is CASSQVLGQDEAFF. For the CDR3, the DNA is TGTGCCAGCAGCCAAGTGCTGGGACAGGATGAAGCTTTCTTT.